This is a list of T cell receptor beta chains from one sample in a study of OX40 agonist ivuxolimab in advanced cancers. Sequencing was performed with immunoSEQ multiplex PCR; in TCRdb, only in-frame clones are kept and a portion is missing. The table shows 65,000 to 90,000 clones, with about nine tenths occurring only once. The sequenced sample was CD4+ or CD8+ T cells sorted from blood, obtained in a trial of the OX40 agonist ivuxolimab. The receptors shown here come from an adult with an advanced solid tumor such as melanoma, head and neck, liver or kidney cancer. CDR3s leave out the opening cysteine and the closing phenylalanine or tryptophan.

CDR3 protein	V gene	J gene
ASSYSGIGTEAF	TRBV6-5	TRBJ1-1
ASRGPREVYNEQF	TRBV5-1	TRBJ2-1
ASSLVAGGNEQF	TRBV7-2	TRBJ2-1
ASSRQGNRGTEAF	TRBV2	TRBJ1-1
AVSREGYSYEQY	TRBV6-5	TRBJ2-7
ASSIWGSGNTIY	TRBV19	TRBJ1-3
ASSLVEARTDTQY	TRBV5-1	TRBJ2-3
ASSEAGPEQF	TRBV2	TRBJ2-1
SAWTAHTGELF	TRBV29-1	TRBJ2-2
ASSVVAGPSTDTQY	TRBV9	TRBJ2-3
AWSLGSTDTQY	TRBV30	TRBJ2-3
ASSFRGGQPQH	TRBV5-6	TRBJ1-5
ASSSDRENTEAF	TRBV5-1	TRBJ1-1
ASSLRQDSYNEQF	TRBV5-5	TRBJ2-1
ASSITGVTEAF	TRBV19	TRBJ1-1
ASSQPGQGSGTEAF	TRBV4-2	TRBJ1-1
AWSVLGGQEPQH	TRBV30	TRBJ1-5
ASSLAPLNTEAF	TRBV11-2	TRBJ1-1
ASSDDRGGSPLH	TRBV2	TRBJ1-6
AISDELNEKLF	TRBV10-3	TRBJ1-4
ASSLGTGFQPQH	TRBV28	TRBJ1-5
ASSFSGPSTGELF	TRBV6-5	TRBJ2-2
ASSDQGTNEKLF	TRBV5-1	TRBJ1-4
AWSLNRRSEQF	TRBV30	TRBJ2-1
ASSPRPGASTEAF	TRBV9	TRBJ1-1
ASSQPSREQY	TRBV6-5	TRBJ2-7
ASSLSTLADTQY	TRBV11-3	TRBJ2-3
ASSSPGRGTGSGEQY	TRBV27	TRBJ2-7
ASSDASTDTQY	TRBV10-3	TRBJ2-3
ASKKTGLSNEKLF	TRBV6-5	TRBJ1-4
ASSLAPTGMVGEQY	TRBV5-1	TRBJ2-7
ASSLDQGNYNEQF	TRBV7-3	TRBJ2-1
ASRATADYGYT	TRBV11-2	TRBJ1-2
ASSPGGVQTQY	TRBV7-2	TRBJ2-5
ASTTSGPYNEQF	TRBV5-1	TRBJ2-1
ASGRVYNSEQY	TRBV19	TRBJ2-7
ASSYSGTNEQF	TRBV6-5	TRBJ2-1
ASSQVASKIGDTQY	TRBV5-8	TRBJ2-3
AWARDSGNTIY	TRBV30	TRBJ1-3
ASRSGTGATGYT	TRBV11-2	TRBJ1-2
ASSPGGAGDTQY	TRBV7-9	TRBJ2-3
ASSVSPGQGSEAF	TRBV9	TRBJ1-1
ASSLDRGNTEAF	TRBV5-1	TRBJ1-1
ASSFPGVQETQY	TRBV11-2	TRBJ2-5
ASKVRGRGESQETQY	TRBV5-6	TRBJ2-5
ASSLNANTGELF	TRBV11-3	TRBJ2-2
ASSLTATGTEAF	TRBV7-9	TRBJ1-1
ASSVGYYQETQY	TRBV19	TRBJ2-5
ASNQDTGELF	TRBV2	TRBJ2-2
ASSVAPNEKLF	TRBV9	TRBJ1-4
ASKSGLAGAGANVLT	TRBV2	TRBJ2-6